The present entry profiles one T cell receptor (beta chain) with its context. V was clipped by 7 bases and J by 4 bases, with 17 bases between them. The CDR3 spans 13 residues. Germline V gene sequence: CDR1 SQVTM, CDR2 ANQGSEA. Deep-level settings were used for running the assay. Profiling relied on immunoSEQ multiplex PCR, and the TCRdb table lists in-frame clones only, not all of them. Of about 2.4 million clones in the sample, over 85% were seen once. This sample is part of a study of shared clonotypes between healthy human individuals. Across the whole study: Per donor, CD8 memory used one plate, CD8 naive used two, CD4 memory used three and CD4 naive used three.

The sequence derives from a man aged 18 to 29 in good health. Some clones in this sample may be carry-over from other donors' samples. Sequencing was carried out using naive CD4+ T cells from PBMCs. Sample subset: CD45RA+ positively selected. This chain connects TRBV29-1 to TRBJ2-7; D gene ambiguous. CDR3 protein: CSAVLDLLYEQYF. In DNA form, the CDR3 reads TGCAGCGCGGTCTTGGACCTCTTATACGAGCAGTACTTC.